This entry is about one TCR beta chain. As yet, its antigen is unknown. This specimen comes from a study of cytomegalovirus exposure and HLA in healthy donors. At the level of the study: According to later analysis, the same platform produced the 110 or so validation and about 700 first-cohort repertoires. Points from the study as a whole: The majority of TCR sequences were rare, yet some public TCRs appeared in many donors. According to a later analysis, TCR clusters from the first cohort tended to co-occur in the roughly 110 validation repertoires.

A 120-subject validation cohort, separate from the approximately 670-subject first cohort, supplied the donors. Assay used: immunoSEQ multiplex PCR; TCRdb lists only in-frame clones, some missing. The sample lists 150,000 or so clones; about four fifths were seen once. V shed 4 bases, J shed 2 bases, and the junction held 0 bases outside the gene matches. The CDR3 consists of 14 residues. Germline-derived CDR1 and CDR2 are KGHSH and LQKENI. The sequencing sample was made of PBMCs. The receptor's source is a man aged 25 to 40 in good health and CMV-seropositive. V gene TRBV18 combines with J gene TRBJ1-5; 9 bases fit TRBD1. DNA for the CDR3: TGTGCCAGCTCACGACAGGGGGGCAATCAGCCCCAGCATTTT. This gives the protein CASSRQGGNQPQHF.